This T cell receptor (beta chain) was captured in a study of naive and memory T cell subsets. Study-level results: A few larger clonotypes appeared in naive repertoires, especially CD8, possibly memory cells re-expressing CD45RA.

Both TRBC1 and TRBC2 were covered by a beta constant-region primer of two equimolar oligonucleotides. Nested alpha and beta constant-region primers with the SP2 primer drove four PCR rounds on ligated cDNA. TCRdb called the UMI-ligation and nested PCR reads again in MiXCR, with one record for every CDR3 protein. The sample yields approximately 90,000 distinct CDR3 sequences, over 9% seen once. Per the germline V gene, CDR1 is MNHEY and CDR2 is SVGEGT. The CDR3 is 12 amino acids. This clonotype was seen once. Its antigen is unidentified. Germline and junction disagree at one end, which may indicate a read error.

Input material: naive CD4+ T cells from blood. The chain joins TRBV6-2 or TRBV6-3 to TRBJ2-1; the D is unclear. This TCR came from a human donor in good health. CDR3 DNA sequence: TGCGCCAGCAGTAACACAGTACATGAGCAGTTCTTC. This translates into CASSNTVHEQFF.